Given below is one T cell receptor (beta chain) in context. The target of this receptor is not known. Nothing much larger sits one base from this clone, and base qualities are not available. CDR1 LGHNA and CDR2 YNFKEQ are derived from the germline V gene. Compared with germline, V lacks 8 bases and J lacks 1 base; bases without a gene match: 9. Inclusive of the bounding cysteine and phenylalanine, the CDR3 is 15 residues long. Only the CDR3 region is kept as DNA, spanning 45 bases read in frame from base 1. These data come from a study of cytomegalovirus exposure and HLA in healthy donors (dated by TCRdb to 2015 to 2018). Background on the whole study: According to an earlier analysis of around 600 of the donors, 200 million or so T cells yielded roughly 100 million unique TCR beta sequences and 250 to 350 Gb of sequence data. An early release that covered about 640 HLA-typed donors contained approximately 300 gigabases of sequencing data and 80 million or so unique TCR sequences. Of the 300 to 450 genotyped donors, roughly 80% fell in the genetic ancestry cluster associated with self-reported Caucasian donors. The aim of the study was to test whether cataloging public T cell receptors could identify signatures of past pathogen exposure. Using immunosequencing, the study profiled T cell repertoires from roughly 650 subjects and related those repertoires to cytomegalovirus serostatus. A separate validation cohort of about 110 different subjects was used in addition to the approximately 700-subject first cohort. To predict cytomegalovirus infection status, the study combined high-throughput TCR immunosequencing, statistical association of individual TCRs with disease status, and machine learning. In a later analysis, previously published TCR beta repertoires from more than 500 donors were re-analyzed and high-resolution HLA genotyping was added so that TCR occurrence patterns could be studied. In the later analysis, no new phenotypic data were used to find candidate immune exposures; instead, reliance was placed on TCR beta sequences and their occurrence across donors. An earlier analysis of fewer than 750 of the donors used high-throughput TCR beta sequencing to judge whether each TCR beta V gene segment behaved as functional or pseudogenic. Donor age, sex, ethnicity and CMV serostatus were collected together with the repertoire data. Genome-wide SNP genotypes for about three fifths of the roughly 670 donors were used in a later genetic analysis, which treated that subset as a discovery cohort. All discovery cohort repertoires had been generated on a single sequencing platform. HLA typing covered class I and class II loci at four-digit resolution. The number of donors typed differed by locus, with about 629-640 for A, B, C, DRB1 and DQB1, about 500 for DQA1, approximately 580 for DPA1, and around 460 for DPB1. Four to six DR-DQ haplotypes were handled as single units for association and clustering because linkage in the cohort was strong. On average, over 200,000 unique TCR beta nucleotide sequences were sequenced per donor among a few hundred genotyped donors of the cohort, with roughly 18% of those sequences being non-productive. Here is what the overall study found, with its caveats: A later analysis reported that several top co-occurrence clusters appeared linked to parvovirus B19, influenza, CMV and Epstein-Barr virus. In a later analysis, most CMV-associated TCR beta chains were found to appear HLA-restricted, with HLA associations seemingly driven largely by CMV exposure. An earlier analysis of approximately 600 of the donors showed that most TCR beta V segments appeared in productive rearrangements either about 90% or about 30% of the time, which broadly matched IMGT annotations. Because some donors lacked HLA typing at each locus, the association tests relied only on the typed subset. In a later analysis, about 16,000 TCR beta sequences were associated with specific HLA alleles at a false discovery rate of 0.05. A further reported finding was that TCR beta sequences accurately predicted the HLA-A and HLA-B alleles for most subjects in the first cohort. According to a later genetic analysis, donors in an Asian-associated ancestry cluster had fewer N-insertions in productive TCRs than the approximately 710-donor mean. In a later genetic analysis, a missense DCLRE1C variant was associated with V-gene and J-gene trimming of TCR beta chains, and the association was replicated in an independent cohort. Because the 87-base-pair reads could not distinguish some IMGT-functional V segments, including TRBV6-2 and TRBV6-3, those segments were excluded. In both the original and validation cohorts, the classifier was reported to diagnose cytomegalovirus status with high specificity and sensitivity. A few of the identified cytomegalovirus-associated TCR beta chains were confirmed in vitro to be specific for cytomegalovirus antigens. Only TCR beta chains were sequenced in this cohort, and the absence of alpha or paired-chain data limited detectable features. In a later analysis, HLA-associated TCR beta chains were found to be more clonally expanded and to have lower generation probabilities than equally common non-associated chains. Because counts were too low, seventeen rarely observed V segments, including chromosome 9 orphons, were excluded from the earlier analysis of 500 to 700 of the donors. The sequencing pipeline was judged likely to have produced a cluster of highly shared sequence variants as a technical artifact. When HLA alleles, especially DR and DQ, strongly co-occurred, attributing TCR associations to individual alleles was difficult. The authors suggested that the approach could potentially be generalized to other disease states and immunological phenotypes. Linkage disequilibrium might explain the correlated functional status among segregating V segments, but an unknown experimental factor could not be excluded. Across donors, most TCR sequences were observed very rarely, whereas some public TCRs were present in many individuals. A later analysis found that TCR association rates varied across HLA loci, with DRB1 alleles showing the most associated TCRs and HLA-C alleles the fewest. The only immune exposure information available for the cohort was CMV serostatus. The study listed 164 TCR beta chains as associated with cytomegalovirus. The presence/absence analyses assumed that sequencing depth was roughly uniform across donors, and that assumption may not be true.

Receptor amplification or capture employed the immunoSEQ multiplex PCR assay. For the multiplex PCR, a mixture combining 60 forward primers for TCR Vbeta segments and 13 reverse primers for TCR Jbeta segments was used. A multiplex PCR assay on genomic DNA amplified the CDR3 region of rearranged TCR beta genes. The amplified TCR beta libraries were sequenced on the Illumina HiSeq System as 87-base-pair reads. In the paper's pipeline: In a later analysis, tens of millions of unique TCR beta chains were counted across the approximately 670 repertoires, and roughly 11 million of these chains were shared by at least two donors. To remove PCR and sequencing errors, raw reads were error-corrected and collapsed into unique sequences using a nearest-neighbor algorithm that merged closely related sequences. CDR3 sequences were aligned to IMGT reference sequences to assign V, D and J gene segments. For a sequence to be retained, at least a six-nucleotide match to both a V gene segment and a J gene segment was required. Rearrangements were called productive when the CDR3 lacked stop codons and stayed in frame with V and J; all others were non-productive. CDR3 was defined according to IMGT convention as the region running from the second conserved V-encoded cysteine to the conserved J-encoded phenylalanine. In an earlier analysis of around 540 of the donors, sequences lacking an unambiguous match to a single V gene segment were excluded. In an earlier analysis of several hundred of the donors, V segments were called functional above 56.7% productive rearrangements and were called segregating when the between-donor standard deviation exceeded 5%. To diagnose cytomegalovirus status from the catalog of TCR beta chain sequences, a statistical classification framework was built. In a later analysis, V and J genes were assigned by comparing TCR nucleotide sequences against IMGT/GENE-DB human TR gene sequences. Using the TCRdist pipeline, a later analysis assigned CDR3 sequences along with most-parsimonious VDJ recombination scenarios. In a later analysis, each TCR beta chain was defined by its CDR3 amino acid sequence together with its V-gene family, and reads lacking a unique V-gene family were excluded. To address suspected cross-contamination and a sequencing artifact, a later analysis removed approximately 590 highly shared, low-generation-probability nucleotide sequences. In a later analysis, a clonal expansion index for each public chain was calculated from normalized within-repertoire ranks of inferred template counts. A later analysis computed generation probabilities with a VDJ recombination model fitted to out-of-frame rearrangements, and checked the results against IGoR. A later analysis scored TCR-TCR, TCR-HLA and TCR-CMV co-occurrence with hypergeometric tests, applying a repertoire-size bias correction to TCR pairs. In a later analysis, false discovery rates were estimated by permuting HLA or CMV assignments 20 times. In a later analysis, co-occurring TCRs were grouped using DBSCAN, with TCRdist sequence similarity added in when clustering inside HLA-allele-positive subsets. Repertoires with fewer than 30,000 or more than 120,000 public chains were left out of co-occurrence clustering, as were five repertoires with anomalous nucleotide sharing. In its TCRdb copy, this immuneACCESS table keeps in-frame sequences only and misses some clones. Where compared with another copy, unresolved V genes explain less than half of these, and the others have no known cause. The V and J calls and clone size come from that table; D and trimming were worked out from the DNA. Present in this sample are tens of thousands of clones, 85% of which were seen just once. In total, the top ten clones hold about 11% of the sample.

In total, 500 to 700 healthy bone marrow donors made up the cohort. At the time of sampling, all cohort members were nominally healthy, though unrecorded immune exposures were likely present. The donor was CMV seronegative and belonged to the group of 380 or so seronegative cohort members. Each donor provided a peripheral blood sample, and peripheral blood mononuclear cells were used for TCR beta sequencing. Genomic DNA extraction from the blood cell samples was performed with the Qiagen DNeasy Blood Extraction Kit. The source material was PBMCs. The TCR comes from a female donor in good health and CMV-seronegative. Recombination linked TRBV4-2 to TRBJ2-3; TRBD1 fits 7 bases in the junction. The encoded CDR3 is CASLMNQGGTDTQYF. The base sequence is TGTGCCAGCCTGATGAACCAGGGGGGCACAGATACGCAGTATTTT.